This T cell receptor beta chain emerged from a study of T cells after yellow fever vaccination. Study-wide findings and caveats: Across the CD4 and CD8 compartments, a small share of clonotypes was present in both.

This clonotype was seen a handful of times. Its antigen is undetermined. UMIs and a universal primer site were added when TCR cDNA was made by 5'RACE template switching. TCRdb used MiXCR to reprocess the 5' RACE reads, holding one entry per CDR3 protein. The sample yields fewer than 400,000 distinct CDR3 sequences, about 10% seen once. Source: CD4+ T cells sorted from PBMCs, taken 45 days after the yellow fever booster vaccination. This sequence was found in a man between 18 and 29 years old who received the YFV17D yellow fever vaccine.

In DNA form, the CDR3 reads TGCGCCAGCAGCTTGGGGAACTCTGGAAACACCATATATTTT. Translating it yields CASSLGNSGNTIYF. The rearrangement links TRBV5-1 to TRBJ1-3; D gene ambiguous. CDR1 SGHRS and CDR2 YFSETQ come from the germline V gene. Trimming stripped 0 bases from V and 0 bases from J, with 4 bases between. This CDR3 is 14 amino acids long.